A selection of T cell receptor beta chains follows, all from one sample in a study of early T cells in non-severe SARS-CoV-2 infection. MiXCR, run by TCRdb on the 5' RACE reads, gives a single entry per CDR3 protein. The repertoire consists of tens of thousands of distinct CDR3 sequences, with around 15% occurring once and the leading ten covering roughly 4.3%. The starting material was whole blood, obtained at baseline. These receptors were taken from an adult who was a healthcare worker with PCR-confirmed SARS-CoV-2 infection or an uninfected control (not recorded which). Both conserved end residues are part of each CDR3.

12,TRBJ2-5,TRBV28,CASRALSATQYF
15,TRBJ2-1,TRBV7-8,CASSSGLAGGNEQFF
11,TRBJ2-1,TRBV12-3/TRBV12-4,CASGFMYEQFF
14,TRBJ2-7,TRBV7-2,CASSWTGGLYEQYF
16,TRBJ2-3,TRBV6-5,CASSSPLAGGTDTQYF
14,TRBJ2-7,TRBV5-4,CASSSSKSGDEQYF
17,TRBJ2-3,TRBV9,CASSLPLGHTSTDTQYF
17,TRBJ1-1,TRBV6-5,CASSYSKQPGRNTEAFF
15,TRBJ2-2,TRBV28,CASSLMFVDVGELFF
14,TRBJ2-7,TRBV5-1,CASSFYSNSYEQYF
14,TRBJ2-3,TRBV7-9,CASSRDRNTDTQYF
14,TRBJ2-5,TRBV27,CASSYRARTETQYF
14,TRBJ2-3,TRBV10-1,CASSRTPSTDTQYF
13,TRBJ1-2,TRBV5-1,CASSDKAFYGYTF
14,TRBJ1-2,TRBV7-6,CASSPTYRGRGYTF
16,TRBJ2-3,TRBV11-2,CASSTEGASGTDTQYF
17,TRBJ1-4,TRBV7-9,CASSLAGGFATNEKLFF
13,TRBJ2-1,TRBV2,CASSEFDINEQFF
18,TRBJ2-5,TRBV7-9,CASRQGGSSGENQETQYF
15,TRBJ2-7,TRBV29-1,CGARPSRSKAYEQYF
12,TRBJ2-7,TRBV3-1,CASSQGGPAQYF
14,TRBJ2-7,TRBV5-6,CASSPAFRSYEQYF
15,TRBJ2-7,TRBV29-1,CSVENSVDGLYEQYF